One and the same sample provided the 32 T cell receptor beta chains below, sequenced in a study of blood T cell repertoires in COVID-19. TCRdb's table, derived via immunoSEQ multiplex PCR, lists solely in-frame clones and lacks some. The table has 130,000 to 150,000 clones, about 80% seen once. Sequences were obtained from peripheral blood. Receptor source: a woman of 80 years or more in a cohort sampled during active or convalescent COVID-19.

CDR3 sequence: CASSPAQGFGAFF. The CDR3 DNA reads TGTGCCAGCTCACCAGCCCAGGGGTTCGGAGCTTTCTTT. The J gene is TRBJ1-1, the V gene TRBV18; a weak D match, TRBD1 (6 bases). The germline V gene encodes CDR1 KGHSH and CDR2 LQKENI. This CDR3 spans 13 amino acids. The ends were cut back, 2 bases at V and 10 bases at J, with 14 bases in the middle.

This chain uses TRBV28 with TRBJ1-5; unclear D gene. The CDR3 spans 12 residues. The germline CDR1 and CDR2 sequences are MDHEN and SYDVKM. The V end was cut by 6 bases, the J end by 4 bases, with 7 bases between. The CDR3 bases are TGTGCCAGCAGACCAGGTAATCAGCCCCAGCATTTT. Translated, it gives CASRPGNQPQHF.

The genes are TRBV5-1 and TRBJ1-6; 8 positions match TRBD1. With 7 bases clipped from V and 7 bases from J, the junction kept 4 bases outside the gene matches. Germline CDR1 SGHRS, CDR2 YFSETQ. The length of the CDR3 is 13 residues. DNA of the CDR3: TGCGCCAGCGCCCGACAGGGGAATTCACCCCTCCACTTT. This encodes CASARQGNSPLHF. The whole variable domain, filled in from reference TRBV5-1 and TRBJ1-6, reads KAGVTQTPRYLIKTRGQQVTLSCSPISGHRSVSWYQQTPGQGLQFLFEYFSETQRNKGNFPGRFSGRQFSNSRSEMNVSTLELGDSALYLCASARQGNSPLHFGNGTRLTVT.

The chain couples TRBV4-1 to TRBJ2-4; the D is unclear. The germline V and J ends were trimmed by 1 base and 3 bases, with 4 bases remaining between them. Germline CDR1 and CDR2: MGHRA and YSYEKL. The CDR3 sequence is 13 residues long. CDR3 nucleotides: TGCGCCAGCAGCCAAGTCGGCAAAAACATTCAGTACTTC. It encodes CASSQVGKNIQYF.

The rearrangement uses TRBV2 and TRBJ2-1; TRBD1 is a possible D gene (6 bases). This CDR3 spans 15 amino acids. Germline CDR1 SNHLY, CDR2 FYNNEI. Trimming took off 3 bases at V and 7 bases at J, with 16 bases between the two ends. DNA of the CDR3: TGTGCCAGCAGTGACCGAGCAGGGGCGTATAATGAGCAGTTCTTC. It specifies CASSDRAGAYNEQFF.

V is TRBV7-8 and J is TRBJ1-3; no reliable D call. Trimming pared 4 bases from V and 0 bases from J, leaving 10 bases between. The CDR3 spans 15 residues. Germline CDR1 SGHVS, CDR2 FQNEAQ. For the CDR3, the DNA is TGTGCCAGCAGCTCACGGACTCTCTCTGGAAACACCATATATTTT. Its translation: CASSSRTLSGNTIYF. Together with reference TRBV7-8 and TRBJ1-3, the CDR3 gives the full variable domain: GAGVSQSPRYKVAKRGQDVALRCDPISGHVSLFWYQQALGQGPEFLTYFQNEAQLDKSGLPSDRFFAERPEGSVSTLKIQRTQQEDSAVYLCASSSRTLSGNTIYFGEGSWLTVV.

This clone was found once. The chain combines TRBV19 with TRBJ2-5; 9 bases match TRBD2. V shed 6 bases and J 7 bases; nucleotides not matched to a gene: 15. The CDR3 totals 16 residues. Germline V gene lookup returns CDR1 LNHDA and CDR2 SQIVND (reference sequence). The CDR3 DNA reads TGTGCCAGTAGCGATTTTGGCGGGGGGGCTGCAGGGACCCAGTACTTC. Protein sequence: CASSDFGGGAAGTQYF.

This clone was counted between two and nine times. The chain employs TRBV11-1 and TRBJ1-1; no clear D gene. From germline, CDR1 is SGHAT and CDR2 FQDESV (reference sequence). The CDR3 contains 14 residues. Trimming shortened V by 5 bases and J by 1 base, and 11 bases separated the two germline ends. This chain's CDR3 is CASSPTFSNTEAFF. Written as DNA, the CDR3 is TGTGCCAGCAGCCCAACATTCTCGAACACTGAAGCTTTCTTT.

The chain combines TRBV5-1 with TRBJ2-2; 10 bases agree with TRBD2. The CDR3 runs 17 residues. Germline V gene sequence: CDR1 SGHRS, CDR2 YFSETQ. V dropped 1 base and J dropped 1; count of bases not matched to a gene: 4. Here the CDR3 reads CASSLHSGGQNTGELFF. CDR3 in DNA: TGCGCCAGCAGCTTGCATAGCGGGGGGCAGAACACCGGGGAGCTGTTTTTT.

The V and J genes are TRBV5-1 and TRBJ2-3, with 7 bases that match TRBD2. Germline CDR1 SGHRS, CDR2 YFSETQ. V dropped 2 bases and J dropped 1; count of bases not matched to a gene: 10. The CDR3 spans 17 residues. The DNA for the CDR3 is TGCGCCAGCAGCTTCCCCCCTGGTCGGGGGGGCACAGATACGCAGTATTTT. Translating gives CASSFPPGRGGTDTQYF.

J is TRBJ2-7 and V is TRBV18, with TRBD2 identical over 11 bases. Germline CDR1 and CDR2: KGHSH and LQKENI. The junction had 5 bases not matched to a gene; V was cut back by 4 bases and J by 6 bases. The CDR3 is made up of 14 amino acids. The CDR3 sequence: CASSQLAGESEQYF. DNA of the CDR3: TGTGCCAGCTCACAACTAGCGGGGGAAAGCGAGCAGTACTTC.

The V and J genes are TRBV19 and TRBJ1-4; 7 bases match TRBD1. From germline, CDR1 is LNHDA and CDR2 SQIVND (reference sequence). CDR3 length equals 14 residues. The J segment lost 7 bases and the V segment lost 4 bases, leaving 6 bases of the junction unmatched. CDR3 loop: CASSNRGSSEKLFF. As DNA, the CDR3 is TGTGCCAGTAGTAACAGGGGCTCGAGTGAAAAACTGTTTTTT.

The V and J genes are TRBV20-1 and TRBJ2-7; D possibly corresponds to TRBD1 (6 bases). Germline CDR1 reads DFQATT; CDR2 reads SNEGSKA (reference sequence). V shed 3 bases and J shed 7 bases, with 19 bases lying between them. The CDR3 covers 14 residues. CDR3 sequence reads: CSASTHRDFIEQYF. The CDR3 coding sequence is TGCAGTGCTAGTACTCACAGGGATTTTATTGAGCAGTACTTC.

J is TRBJ2-7 and V is TRBV4-1, with D possibly being TRBD1 (6 bases). The V and J ends lost 8 bases and 7 bases respectively, with 24 bases between them. Germline V gives CDR1 MGHRA, CDR2 YSYEKL. The CDR3 is made up of 15 amino acids. The CDR3: CASAILGGAIGEQYF. As DNA, the CDR3 is TGCGCCAGCGCCATACTAGGGGGAGCGATAGGAGAGCAGTACTTC.

The rearrangement uses TRBV5-1 and TRBJ1-1; no clear D. Germline lookup yields CDR1 SGHRS and CDR2 YFSETQ. The CDR3 sequence is 13 residues long. V was trimmed by 0 bases and J by 4 bases, leaving 7 bases between them. The CDR3 is CASSLGETTEAFF. CDR3 DNA: TGCGCCAGCAGCTTGGGGGAGACCACTGAAGCTTTCTTT. Supplemented by reference TRBV5-1 and TRBJ1-1, the full variable domain reads KAGVTQTPRYLIKTRGQQVTLSCSPISGHRSVSWYQQTPGQGLQFLFEYFSETQRNKGNFPGRFSGRQFSNSRSEMNVSTLELGDSALYLCASSLGETTEAFFGQGTRLTVV.

This clone was seen a few times. The V gene is TRBV6-5, the J gene TRBJ1-2; 7 bases agree with TRBD1. This CDR3 is 13 amino acids long. CDR1 MNHEY and CDR2 SVGAGI come from the germline V gene. Trimming took 7 bases from V and 3 from J; bases not matched to a gene: 5. This chain's CDR3 is CASKPGQYYGYTF. CDR3 nucleotide sequence: TGTGCCAGCAAGCCGGGACAGTACTATGGCTACACCTTC.

CDR3 nucleotide sequence: TGTGCCAGCAGCTTAGGATACGGGAACACCGGGGAGCTGTTTTTT. Translating gives CASSLGYGNTGELFF. The chain combines TRBV7-9 with TRBJ2-2; the D is unclear. The CDR3 is 15 residues long. Germline V lookup: CDR1 SEHNR, CDR2 FQNEAQ (reference sequence). The germline V and J ends were trimmed by 1 base and 1 base, with 7 bases remaining between them.

This chain connects TRBV4-2 to TRBJ1-3, with unresolved D. Germline-derived CDR1 and CDR2 are LGHNA and YNFKEQ. The CDR3 spans 15 residues. V was clipped by 1 base and J by 0 bases, with 7 bases between them. CDR3 sequence reads: CASSQGQASGNTIYF. The CDR3 DNA reads TGTGCCAGCAGCCAAGGGCAGGCCTCTGGAAACACCATATATTTT.

The chain recombines TRBV2 with TRBJ2-4; 9 bases are a match to TRBD2. The germline CDR1 and CDR2 sequences are SNHLY and FYNNEI. The CDR3 length is 15 residues. V lost 8 bases, J lost 0 bases, and 5 bases stayed unmatched. The CDR3 sequence is CASYLAGRAKNIQYF. The CDR3 coding sequence is TGTGCCAGCTATCTAGCGGGGAGAGCCAAAAACATTCAGTACTTC.

The chain links TRBV6-5 to TRBJ2-7, with D perhaps matching TRBD1 (5 bases). Germline loops: CDR1 MNHEY, CDR2 SVGAGI. The CDR3 sequence is 11 residues long. The ends were cut back, 7 bases at V and 4 bases at J, with 8 bases in the middle. Here the CDR3 DNA reads TGTGCCAGCAACACAGGATACGAGCAGTACTTC. Translated: CASNTGYEQYF.

Only a few counts were recorded for this clone. V usage is TRBV11-2 and J usage is TRBJ2-1; 9 nucleotides align to TRBD1. V lost 4 bases to trimming and J lost 7 bases; unmatched junction nucleotides: 8. Germline assignment: CDR1 SGHAT and CDR2 FQNNGV. The CDR3 has 15 amino acids. The DNA for the CDR3 is TGTGCCAGCAGCTCCCTCCAGGACAGGGGTAATGAGCAGTTCTTC. Translation gives CASSSLQDRGNEQFF.

The gene calls are TRBV4-1 and TRBJ1-6; D gene ambiguous. Per the germline V gene, CDR1 is MGHRA and CDR2 is YSYEKL. Trimming took off 4 bases at V and 4 bases at J, with 11 bases between the two ends. This CDR3 contains 15 residues. CDR3 region: CASSRLTVYNSPLHF. In nucleotides, the CDR3 is TGCGCCAGCAGCCGACTGACGGTATATAATTCACCCCTCCACTTT.

The CDR3 DNA sequence: TGTGCCAGCAGTTCATGGGGACAGGGGAACACCGGGGAGCTGTTTTTT. Its protein is CASSSWGQGNTGELFF. The chain uses TRBV28 and TRBJ2-2, with 9 bases that match TRBD1. J was trimmed by 1 base and V by 4 bases; bases with no gene match: 4. The germline V gene has CDR1 MDHEN and CDR2 SYDVKM. The CDR3 contains 16 residues.

V usage is TRBV5-1 and J usage is TRBJ1-4; tentative D call: TRBD1 (5 bases). CDR3 length: 14 residues. Trimming removed 2 bases at V and 7 bases at J, with 12 bases between. Germline loops: CDR1 SGHRS, CDR2 YFSETQ. The DNA for the CDR3 is TGCGCCAGCAGCTTCGGGGGAGGCGGTGAAAAACTGTTTTTT. This encodes CASSFGGGGEKLFF.

This chain connects TRBV7-3 to TRBJ1-1, with a possible D match to TRBD1 (6 bases). The germline gives CDR1 SGHTA, CDR2 FQGTGA. V dropped 5 bases and J dropped 4 bases, with 11 bases sitting between them. The CDR3 sequence is 13 residues long. In DNA, the CDR3 is TGTGCCAGCAGCAGGGTAGGGGGCACTGAAGCTTTCTTT. It translates to CASSRVGGTEAFF.

V is TRBV14 and J is TRBJ1-3, with D possibly TRBD1 on 6 matching bases. Germline V CDR1 and CDR2: SGHDN, FVKESK. V lost 5 bases, J lost 2 bases, and 7 bases lay in between. This CDR3 has 13 residues. The DNA for the CDR3 is TGTGCCAGCAGCGCAGGGGCTGGAAACACCATATATTTT. Amino acid sequence: CASSAGAGNTIYF. Filled out from reference TRBV14 and TRBJ1-3, the complete variable domain reads EAGVTQFPSHSVIEKGQTVTLRCDPISGHDNLYWYRRVMGKEIKFLLHFVKESKQDESGMPNNRFLAERTGGTYSTLKVQPAELEDSGVYFCASSAGAGNTIYFGEGSWLTVV.

This chain uses TRBV7-3 with TRBJ2-1, with 8 bases identical to TRBD1. This CDR3 spans 16 amino acids. With V trimmed by 5 bases and J by 2 bases, 8 bases remained unmatched. Germline lookup yields CDR1 SGHTA and CDR2 FQGTGA. The CDR3 DNA reads TGTGCCAGCAGCCCAGATTCAGGGGGCACCTACAATGAGCAGTTCTTC. Encoded protein: CASSPDSGGTYNEQFF.

This CDR3 reads CASSLAGRETQYF. Written as DNA, the CDR3 is TGTGCCAGCAGCTTGGCCGGGAGAGAGACCCAGTACTTC. The chain uses TRBV5-4 and TRBJ2-5; tentative D call: TRBD2 (6 bases). Germline V gives CDR1 SGHNT, CDR2 YYREEE (reference sequence). The CDR3 is made up of 13 amino acids. V lost 0 bases and J 4 bases, leaving 7 bases between the germline ends.

J is TRBJ1-1 and V is TRBV19; TRBD1 matches 8 bases. After removal of 6 bases from V and 1 base from J, the junction contained 10 bases not matched to a gene. The CDR3 has 16 amino acids. The germline V gene has CDR1 LNHDA and CDR2 SQIVND (reference sequence). This CDR3 is CASRFDRGAANTEAFF. The CDR3 region has the DNA TGTGCCAGTAGATTTGACAGGGGTGCGGCGAACACTGAAGCTTTCTTT.

The V and J genes are TRBV4-1 and TRBJ1-6; 7 bases fit TRBD1. The CDR3 is made up of 14 amino acids. J gave up 10 bases and V 2 bases, and 5 bases lay outside the gene matches. Looked up from germline, CDR1 is MGHRA and CDR2 is YSYEKL. CDR3 in amino acids: CASSQPTGESPLHF. The CDR3 DNA follows: TGCGCCAGCAGCCAACCCACAGGGGAATCACCCCTCCACTTT.

This clone was found a few times. This rearrangement joins TRBV3-1 (or the pseudogene TRBV3-2) to TRBJ1-2; a possible D gene is TRBD1 (5 bases). Germline V gene sequence: CDR1 LGHDT, CDR2 YNNKEL (reference sequence). Trimming pared 1 base from V and 6 bases from J, leaving 12 bases between. This CDR3 region has 14 residues. The CDR3 here is CASSQGAGGDGYTF. The DNA for the CDR3 is TGTGCCAGCAGCCAAGGGGCTGGGGGGGATGGCTACACCTTC.

This clone was observed once. The genes are TRBV14 and TRBJ2-7; 9 bases agree with TRBD1. Per germline, CDR1 SGHDN and CDR2 FVKESK. The CDR3 is made up of 13 amino acids. V lost 4 bases to trimming and J lost 6 bases; unmatched junction nucleotides: 4. CDR3 in DNA: TGTGCCAGCAGCCGCGGGACAGGGACCGAGCAGTACTTC. Its translation: CASSRGTGTEQYF.